The 30 T cell receptor beta chains presented below share a single source sample, sequenced in a study of monozygotic twins with inflammatory bowel disease. For each CDR3 protein, TCRdb gives one entry from its re-call of the 5' RACE reads, without DNA. This sample's table has about 160,000 distinct CDR3 sequences. The specimen was blood. Every receptor here comes from a human donor with ulcerative colitis or Crohn's disease, or a healthy co-twin of an affected twin (not recorded which).

The chain uses TRBV29-1 and TRBJ1-6; the TCRdb D gene call, TRBD1, has no DNA to confirm it. Germline V CDR1 and CDR2: SQVTM, ANQGSEA. The CDR3 is 13 residues long. The CDR3 sequence: CSVAGTGHSPLHF. Drawing the rest from reference TRBV29-1 and TRBJ1-6, the complete variable domain is SAVISQKPSRDICQRGTSLTIQCQVDSQVTMMFWYRQQPGQSLTLIATANQGSEATYESGFVIDKFPISRPNLTFSTLTVSNMSPEDSSIYLCSVAGTGHSPLHFGNGTRLTVT.

This chain connects TRBV28 to TRBJ2-3; the TRBD2 assignment by TCRdb is unverifiable without DNA. The CDR3 loop spans 15 amino acids. Germline CDR1 and CDR2: MDHEN and SYDVKM. The CDR3 protein is CASSYTSSSTDTQYF.

The chain joins TRBV12-3 or TRBV12-4 to TRBJ2-2; the D call from TCRdb, TRBD2, cannot be confirmed without DNA. The CDR3 is made up of 15 amino acids. The CDR3 sequence: CASSFSGGVTGELFF.

The V call is TRBV20-1, the J call TRBJ2-7; TCRdb designates TRBD1, a call that cannot be tested without DNA. Germline CDR1 is DFQATT and CDR2 is SNEGSKA (reference sequence). CDR3 length equals 13 residues. The CDR3 sequence is CSQIPHRTYEQYF.

The CDR3 spells CASSFRRASGYQETQYF. The chain carries TRBV13 and TRBJ2-5; without DNA, the TCRdb call of TRBD2 cannot be checked. The germline gives CDR1 PRHDT, CDR2 FYEKMQ (reference sequence). The CDR3 covers 17 residues. Full variable domain (rest looked up from reference TRBV13 and TRBJ2-5): AAGVIQSPRHLIKEKRETATLKCYPIPRHDTVYWYQQGPGQDPQFLISFYEKMQSDKGSIPDRFSAQQFSDYHSELNMSSLELGDSALYFCASSFRRASGYQETQYFGPGTRLLVL.

The rearrangement uses TRBV7-9 and TRBJ1-5; TCRdb picks TRBD1, but there is no DNA to check that call. Per the germline V gene, CDR1 is SEHNR and CDR2 is FQNEAQ (reference sequence). The CDR3 extends over 16 amino acids. CDR3 in amino acids: CASSYDRGDGNQPQHF.

CDR3 in amino acids: CASSSSTGLTDTQYF. J is TRBJ2-3 and V is TRBV11-3. Germline CDR1 reads SGHNT; CDR2 reads YENEEA. CDR3 size: 15 residues.

V gene TRBV5-1 combines with J gene TRBJ2-7. Germline values: CDR1 SGHRS, CDR2 YFSETQ. The CDR3 covers 13 residues. CDR3 residues: CASSLYVGYEQYF. The variable domain in full, with the rest retrieved from reference TRBV5-1 and TRBJ2-7, is KAGVTQTPRYLIKTRGQQVTLSCSPISGHRSVSWYQQTPGQGLQFLFEYFSETQRNKGNFPGRFSGRQFSNSRSEMNVSTLELGDSALYLCASSLYVGYEQYFGPGTRLTVT.

The rearrangement joins TRBV4-3 to TRBJ2-1; the TCRdb call, TRBD1, lacks DNA for checking. From germline, CDR1 is LGHNA and CDR2 YSLEER. The length of the CDR3 is 15 residues. The CDR3 sequence: CASSQELQDFAEQFF.

This chain connects TRBV3-1 to TRBJ1-1; TCRdb calls TRBD1, which cannot be checked without DNA. The germline V gene has CDR1 LGHDT and CDR2 YNNKEL (reference sequence). This CDR3 contains 14 residues. CDR3 loop: CASSHTGTGGEAFF. Full variable domain (rest looked up from reference TRBV3-1 and TRBJ1-1): DTAVSQTPKYLVTQMGNDKSIKCEQNLGHDTMYWYKQDSKKFLKIMFSYNNKELIINETVPNRFSPKSPDKAHLNLHINSLELGDSAVYFCASSHTGTGGEAFFGQGTRLTVV.

The J gene is TRBJ2-3, the V gene TRBV5-1; TCRdb outputs TRBD1, but without DNA this stays unchecked. CDR3 length: 14 amino acids. CDR1 and CDR2 (germline): SGHRS, YFSETQ. CDR3 residues: CASSLQGLFSAQYF. The variable domain in full, with the rest retrieved from reference TRBV5-1 and TRBJ2-3, is KAGVTQTPRYLIKTRGQQVTLSCSPISGHRSVSWYQQTPGQGLQFLFEYFSETQRNKGNFPGRFSGRQFSNSRSEMNVSTLELGDSALYLCASSLQGLFSAQYFGPGTRLTVL.

The V call is TRBV4-2, the J call TRBJ2-5; the D call from TCRdb, TRBD2, cannot be confirmed without DNA. Per germline, CDR1 LGHNA and CDR2 YNFKEQ. The CDR3 is made up of 15 amino acids. The CDR3 region is CASSLGLAGSETQYF.

V usage is TRBV10-3 and J usage is TRBJ2-1. This CDR3 spans 13 amino acids. The germline V gene has CDR1 ENHRY and CDR2 SYGVKD. CDR3 residues: CAIRKASYNEQFF.

The CDR3: CASSYSPAGVGTDTQYF. This rearrangement joins TRBV6-5 to TRBJ2-3; checking the TCRdb D call of TRBD2 is not possible without DNA. Germline CDR1 MNHEY, CDR2 SVGAGI. CDR3 length equals 17 residues.

The V and J genes are TRBV20-1 and TRBJ1-4; TCRdb proposes TRBD1, but this gene call is untestable without DNA. Germline CDR1 reads DFQATT; CDR2 reads SNEGSKA (reference sequence). The CDR3 covers 14 residues. This CDR3 reads CSASAYGTGEKLFF.

This chain uses TRBV12-3 or TRBV12-4 with TRBJ2-3; TCRdb gives TRBD1 as the D gene, but with no DNA this cannot be confirmed. The CDR3 has 17 amino acids. The CDR3 spells CASSSSAGGAFTDTQYF.

This chain joins TRBV4-3 and TRBJ2-3; lacking DNA, the TRBD1 call made by TCRdb goes unchecked. Germline V gene sequence: CDR1 LGHNA, CDR2 YSLEER. The CDR3 runs 15 residues. CDR3: CASSQGTGQPDTQYF.

The rearrangement links TRBV20-1 to TRBJ1-2. CDR1 and CDR2 (germline): DFQATT, SNEGSKA (reference sequence). The CDR3 sequence is 12 residues long. CDR3 sequence: CSASDRLRGYTF.

The rearrangement joins TRBV7-9 to TRBJ2-7; TCRdb picks TRBD2, but there is no DNA to check that call. Germline loops: CDR1 SEHNR, CDR2 FQNEAQ (reference sequence). The CDR3 length is 15 residues. CDR3 amino acids: CASSPLTGGPYEQYF.

This chain uses TRBV5-4 with TRBJ2-1; checking the TCRdb D call of TRBD1 is not possible without DNA. CDR1 and CDR2 (germline): SGHNT, YYREEE (reference sequence). This CDR3 contains 15 residues. The CDR3 is CASSLSYAPLLGQFF.

V usage is TRBV5-1 and J usage is TRBJ2-7; TCRdb's D gene call, TRBD1, goes unchecked for lack of DNA. Germline V lookup: CDR1 SGHRS, CDR2 YFSETQ. This CDR3 contains 14 residues. CDR3 in amino acids: CASSTETGIYEQYF.

The J gene is TRBJ2-7, the V gene TRBV6-1; without DNA, the TCRdb call of TRBD1 cannot be checked. The CDR3 loop spans 14 amino acids. From germline, CDR1 is MNHNS and CDR2 SASEGT. CDR3 sequence reads: CASTIDRVGYEQYF.

The chain combines TRBV19 with TRBJ1-5. There are 13 residues in the CDR3. From germline, CDR1 is LNHDA and CDR2 SQIVND (reference sequence). The CDR3 protein is CASTGRGNQPQHF.

The chain uses TRBV12-3 or TRBV12-4 and TRBJ2-3; the D call of TRBD1 rests on TCRdb alone, since no DNA is present to check it. CDR3 size: 14 residues. Here the CDR3 reads CASSFDSLTDTQYF.

The chain couples TRBV20-1 to TRBJ2-7. The CDR3 has 15 amino acids. The germline V gene encodes CDR1 DFQATT and CDR2 SNEGSKA (reference sequence). CDR3 in amino acids: CSARDLSMVSYEQYF.

The chain uses TRBV19 and TRBJ1-5; the D call from TCRdb, TRBD1, cannot be confirmed without DNA. The length of the CDR3 is 14 residues. Germline V gene sequence: CDR1 LNHDA, CDR2 SQIVND (reference sequence). The chain's CDR3 is CASIPFGGNQPQHF.

The chain combines TRBV5-1 with TRBJ1-1. The CDR3 spans 12 residues. Germline V gene lookup returns CDR1 SGHRS and CDR2 YFSETQ. CDR3 loop: CASSSGEAEAFF.

J is TRBJ1-1 and V is TRBV5-1. In germline, CDR1 is SGHRS, CDR2 YFSETQ. The CDR3 contains 15 residues. CDR3 amino acids: CASSLEQGSYTEAFF.

The CDR3 loop is CSVEVGQGYYEQYF. V is TRBV29-1 and J is TRBJ2-7; TCRdb designates TRBD1, a call that cannot be tested without DNA. CDR1 and CDR2 (germline): SQVTM, ANQGSEA. The CDR3 totals 14 residues.

The chain has TRBV6-5 and TRBJ2-3; TCRdb gives TRBD1 as the D gene, but with no DNA this cannot be confirmed. The CDR3 extends over 16 amino acids. Germline CDR1 MNHEY, CDR2 SVGAGI. This CDR3 is CASSYSRDRSTDTQYF.